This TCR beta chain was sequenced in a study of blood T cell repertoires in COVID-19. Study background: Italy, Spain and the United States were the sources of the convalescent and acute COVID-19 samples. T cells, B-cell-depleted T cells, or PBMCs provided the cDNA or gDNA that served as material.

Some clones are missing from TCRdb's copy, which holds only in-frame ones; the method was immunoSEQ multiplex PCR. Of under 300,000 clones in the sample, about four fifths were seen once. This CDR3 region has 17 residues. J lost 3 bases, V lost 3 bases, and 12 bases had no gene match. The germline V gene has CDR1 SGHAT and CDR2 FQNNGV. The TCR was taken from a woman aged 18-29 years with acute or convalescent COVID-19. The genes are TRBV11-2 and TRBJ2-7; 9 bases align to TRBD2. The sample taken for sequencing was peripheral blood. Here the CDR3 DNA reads TGTGCCAGCAGCTTGTACCCCTCCGGGACTAGCCGCTACGAGCAGTACTTC. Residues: CASSLYPSGTSRYEQYF.